This T cell receptor beta chain was sequenced for a study of Ad26.COV2.S vaccination and SARS-CoV-2 variants. Worth noting for this clone: The antigen is undetermined.

Described treatment: 19 received Ad26.COV2.S at low or high dose, single or two shots; about 5 received placebo; per-sample allocation not given. Vaccine and placebo recipients were sampled on day 63 after the first injection. Points from the study as a whole: Those who received the vaccine showed greater spike-specific TCR breadth than those given placebo. The TCR-based breadth and depth measures might underestimate overall T cell responses.

Sequenced by immunoSEQ multiplex PCR; TCRdb stores in-frame clones only, minus some. In the table there are around 320,000 clones, 86% of which are singletons. Germline loops: CDR1 DFQATT, CDR2 SNEGSKA (reference sequence). The V and J ends lost 3 bases and 9 bases, in that order; junction bases with no gene match: 14. This CDR3 has 15 residues. This receptor was taken from a person between 18 and 65 years old who received the Ad26.COV2.S COVID-19 vaccine or a placebo. The chain is built from TRBV20-1 and TRBJ1-5; 7 nucleotides line up with TRBD1. The source was peripheral blood, collected in a trial of Ad26.COV2.S vaccine versus placebo. The CDR3 nucleotides read TGCAGTGCTAGTTCGTCGGGGACAGAGGTAGGGCCCCAGCATTTT. The encoded protein is CSASSSGTEVGPQHF.